This T cell receptor beta chain was sequenced during a study of T-cell reconstitution after alpha-beta-depleted transplantation in children. Study-wide points: Where alpha-beta T cells came from about two months after transplant was reportedly several hundred expanded graft clones. Certain patients had high TCRbeta diversity at day 60, and it came from recipient T cells and thymic progenitors that survived.

This clonotype was counted at least ten times. What it binds is unknown. A library of TCRbeta sequences, prepared with unique molecular identifiers, was generated. TCRdb reanalysed the PCR reads using MiXCR and keeps one entry per CDR3 protein. The sample records nearly 250,000 distinct CDR3 sequences, just under 8.5% being singletons. CDR1 and CDR2 (germline): MNHNS, SASEGT. This CDR3 is 15 amino acids long. V lost 6 bases, J lost 2 bases, and 16 bases lay in between. This clonotype originated in a male patient aged 10 to 17 who had a stem cell transplant for acute lymphoblastic leukemia, so the T cells may come from the graft donor. The sequencing here drew on PBMCs, mostly from graft donor cells, taken 180 days after TCRalphabeta/CD19-depleted stem cell transplant. The chain recombines TRBV6-1 with TRBJ2-5, with a weak D call TRBD1 (5 bases). CDR3 sequence reads: CASSPRQKTQETQYF. In DNA, the CDR3 is TGTGCCAGCAGCCCACGACAGAAAACTCAAGAGACCCAGTACTTC.